Presented here are 14 T cell receptor beta chains from one specimen sequenced in a study of blood T cell repertoires in COVID-19 (dated by TCRdb to the early 2020s). Preparation of the library involved the immunoSEQ multiplex PCR assay. The immuneACCESS repertoire file appears here via TCRdb, limited to in-frame rearrangements. These files lack a portion of the clones; in checked studies, under half of the deficit traces to unresolved V genes, and the cause of the others is not known. The sample includes approximately 220,000 clones, with approximately 86% observed a single time. The ten largest account for around 2.6% of the sample. Input material: PBMCs or T cells enriched from blood (not recorded which). The receptor source for this set is a woman aged 30 to 39 with acute COVID-19.

The chain links TRBV6-5 to TRBJ2-7, with 7 bases identical to TRBD1. With V trimmed by 4 bases and J by 6 bases, 15 bases remained unmatched. In germline, CDR1 is MNHEY, CDR2 SVGAGI. The CDR3 contains 16 residues. The CDR3 sequence: CASSFQSGTAPSEQYF. CDR3 coding DNA: TGTGCCAGCAGTTTTCAGTCCGGGACAGCTCCCTCCGAGCAGTACTTC.

V is TRBV13 and J is TRBJ1-1, with D perhaps TRBD1 (5 bases). Germline V gene sequence: CDR1 PRHDT, CDR2 FYEKMQ (reference sequence). The V gene lost 7 bases and the J gene lost 2 bases, with 14 bases spanning the gap. This CDR3 has 14 residues. In DNA, the CDR3 is TGTGCCAGCACCCGGCGGGGGGAAAACACTGAAGCTTTCTTT. Residues: CASTRRGENTEAFF.

The chain combines TRBV7-8 with TRBJ1-2; 10 bases fit TRBD1. Germline V CDR1 and CDR2: SGHVS, FQNEAQ. CDR3 length: 15 amino acids. V lost 4 bases to trimming and J lost 1 base; unmatched junction nucleotides: 3. For the CDR3, the DNA is TGTGCCAGCAGCTCGACAGGGGGCGTTAACTATGGCTACACCTTC. Translation gives CASSSTGGVNYGYTF.

The rearrangement links TRBV5-8 to TRBJ1-1; D not resolved. This CDR3 is 13 amino acids long. Trimming removed 4 bases from V and 1 base from J, with 8 bases in between. Germline V gene data show CDR1 as SGHTS and CDR2 as YDEGEE. CDR3 coding DNA: TGTGCCAGCAGCCAGACACAGAACACTGAAGCTTTCTTT. Translated, it gives CASSQTQNTEAFF. Full variable domain (remainder filled in from reference TRBV5-8 and TRBJ1-1): EAGVTQSPTHLIKTRGQQATLRCSPISGHTSVYWYQQALGLGLQFLLWYDEGEERNRGNFPPRFSGRQFPNYSSELNVNALELEDSALYLCASSQTQNTEAFFGQGTRLTVV.

J is TRBJ1-2 and V is TRBV7-9; tentative D call: TRBD1 (5 bases). CDR1 and CDR2 (germline): SEHNR, FQNEAQ (reference sequence). The V end lost 5 bases, the J end lost 4 bases, and 14 bases lay between the germline ends. The CDR3 has 14 residues. DNA of the CDR3: TGTGCCAGCAGCGCCGTGGGCGGGGGCTATGGCTACACCTTC. Translating gives CASSAVGGGYGYTF. Full variable domain (remainder filled in from reference TRBV7-9 and TRBJ1-2): DTGVSQNPRHKITKRGQNVTFRCDPISEHNRLYWYRQTLGQGPEFLTYFQNEAQLEKSRLLSDRFSAERPKGSFSTLEIQRTEQGDSAMYLCASSAVGGGYGYTFGSGTRLTVV.

J is TRBJ2-1 and V is TRBV7-2; 11 nucleotides align to TRBD2. After removal of 5 bases from V and 8 bases from J, the junction contained 17 bases not matched to a gene. CDR1 and CDR2 (germline): SGHTA, FQGNSA. The CDR3 runs 18 residues. The CDR3 protein is CASSLRLAGGGVRDEQFF. CDR3 in DNA: TGTGCCAGCAGCCTACGGCTAGCGGGGGGCGGGGTACGCGATGAGCAGTTCTTC. The variable domain in full, with the rest retrieved from reference TRBV7-2 and TRBJ2-1, is GAGVSQSPSNKVTEKGKDVELRCDPISGHTALYWYRQSLGQGLEFLIYFQGNSAPDKSGLPSDRFSAERTGGSVSTLTIQRTQQEDSAVYLCASSLRLAGGGVRDEQFFGPGTRLTVL.

CDR3 sequence: CASSWTGGFGDTQYF. DNA of the CDR3: TGCGCCAGCAGCTGGACAGGGGGGTTCGGAGATACGCAGTATTTT. The chain has TRBV5-1 and TRBJ2-3, with 10 bases fitting TRBD1. The junction had 6 bases not matched to a gene; V was cut back by 3 bases and J by 5 bases. Germline V gives CDR1 SGHRS, CDR2 YFSETQ. The CDR3 runs 15 residues.

The chain has TRBV11-2 and TRBJ2-1; weak D call: TRBD2 (5 bases). The germline V gene has CDR1 SGHAT and CDR2 FQNNGV. This CDR3 is built from 13 residues. V shed 1 base and J shed 8 bases, with 9 bases lying between them. The CDR3 DNA is TGTGCCAGCAGCTTAGGACTACCGGATGAGCAGTTCTTC. Protein sequence: CASSLGLPDEQFF.

The rearrangement joins TRBV27 to TRBJ1-5; 7 nucleotides agree with TRBD1. Germline V gene lookup returns CDR1 MNHEY and CDR2 SMNVEV (reference sequence). The CDR3 loop spans 13 amino acids. With 8 bases clipped from V and 11 bases from J, the junction kept 12 bases outside the gene matches. As DNA, the CDR3 is TGTGCCAGCGCCCCGGGACAGACCTTGTCCCAGCATTTT. Amino acids: CASAPGQTLSQHF.

V and J are TRBV14 and TRBJ1-1; possible D gene TRBD1, 6 bases. Between the trimmed V and J ends, which lost 1 base and 0 bases, there was a span of 21 bases. CDR3 size: 19 residues. CDR1 and CDR2 from the germline V gene are SGHDN and FVKESK. The CDR3 coding sequence is TGTGCCAGCAGCCAAGGCGTTCCTCTACCGGGACAAGTGAACACTGAAGCTTTCTTT. Its protein is CASSQGVPLPGQVNTEAFF.

CDR3 sequence: CASSINREDTMGYTF. CDR3 DNA: TGCGCCAGCAGCATAAACAGGGAAGATACTATGGGCTACACCTTC. J is TRBJ1-2 and V is TRBV5-1, with D tentatively TRBD1 (6 bases). Trimming cost V 4 bases and J 8 bases, with 21 bases left between them. Germline V gene sequence: CDR1 SGHRS, CDR2 YFSETQ. There are 15 residues in the CDR3. The whole variable domain, filled in from reference TRBV5-1 and TRBJ1-2, reads KAGVTQTPRYLIKTRGQQVTLSCSPISGHRSVSWYQQTPGQGLQFLFEYFSETQRNKGNFPGRFSGRQFSNSRSEMNVSTLELGDSALYLCASSINREDTMGYTFGSGTRLTVV.

The CDR3 region has the DNA TGTGCCAGCAGTGAAGCGCCGGGCAGGGTGCTGTTTTTT. This gives the protein CASSEAPGRVLFF. The chain employs TRBV6-1 and TRBJ1-4; D may be TRBD1 (5 bases). CDR3 length: 13 residues. Trimming stripped 0 bases from V and 14 bases from J, with 13 bases between. Germline V CDR1 and CDR2: MNHNS, SASEGT.

CDR3 sequence reads: CASSRGQSASNQPQHF. In nucleotides, the CDR3 is TGTGCCAGTAGCCGGGGACAGTCTGCTAGCAATCAGCCCCAGCATTTT. V and J are TRBV19 and TRBJ1-5, with TRBD1 identical over 7 bases. CDR1 and CDR2 (germline): LNHDA, SQIVND (reference sequence). This CDR3 is 16 amino acids long. The V and J ends lost 6 bases and 0 bases, in that order; junction bases with no gene match: 8.

J is TRBJ1-1 and V is TRBV5-1, with D perhaps TRBD1 (6 bases). Germline V gene data show CDR1 as SGHRS and CDR2 as YFSETQ. This CDR3 has 15 residues. With 1 base removed from V and 1 base from J, the gap between germline ends came to 11 bases. This CDR3 is CASSLNMGQNTEAFF. The CDR3 bases are TGCGCCAGCAGCTTGAACATGGGACAGAACACTGAAGCTTTCTTT.